These 5 T cell receptor beta chains originate from one sample sequenced in a study of quantifying T cell responses using KT2 cells. At the level of the study: Reverse transcription used primers in the TCR alpha and beta constant regions.

An oligo carrying a UMI was ligated to the cDNA 3' end. An equimolar mix of RC1.1 and RC1.2 primed the beta chain across TRBC1 and TRBC2. In TCRdb, the UMI-ligation and nested PCR reads were re-called with MiXCR into one record per CDR3 protein. The repertoire holds 25,000 to 35,000 distinct CDR3 sequences, with 9% to 12% as singletons. The source material was PBMCs spiked with cells of the T cell clone KT2. These receptors all stem from a human donor.

This clonotype was detected a few times. The chain recombines TRBV4-1 with TRBJ2-1; D gene ambiguous. The CDR3 extends over 13 amino acids. Per the germline V gene, CDR1 is MGHRA and CDR2 is YSYEKL. V was clipped by 3 bases and J by 7 bases, with 10 bases between them. CDR3 residues: CASSQAQWNEQFF. The CDR3 region has the DNA TGCGCCAGCAGCCAGGCACAGTGGAATGAGCAGTTCTTC.

This clonotype has a count of ten or more. V is TRBV6-5 and J is TRBJ1-5; the D gene is possibly TRBD1 (5 bases). V was pared by 6 bases and J by 7 bases, with 22 bases between. CDR1 is MNHEY, CDR2 SVGAGI, per germline. CDR3 size: 16 residues. This CDR3 reads CASSSSGFQGGQPQHF. The DNA of the CDR3 is TGTGCCAGCAGCTCGTCCGGCTTCCAGGGAGGGCAGCCCCAGCATTTT.

The table lists this clonotype with a few counts. The chain couples TRBV4-3 to TRBJ2-6, with a tentative D call TRBD1 (6 bases). CDR3 length: 16 residues. V lost 0 bases and J 1 base, leaving 7 bases between the germline ends. CDR1 is LGHNA and CDR2 is YSLEER in the germline V gene. Here the CDR3 DNA reads TGCGCCAGCAGCCAAGAAACAGGGTCTGGGGCCAACGTCCTGACTTTC. Translated: CASSQETGSGANVLTF.

This clonotype was counted many times. The chain recombines TRBV7-2 with TRBJ1-2; the D gene is possibly TRBD1 (5 bases). Trimming pared 1 base from V and 3 bases from J, leaving 12 bases between. Germline V gives CDR1 SGHTA, CDR2 FQGNSA. CDR3 length: 15 amino acids. The CDR3 DNA reads as TGTGCCAGCAGCTTAGATTATAGGGGTGACTATGGCTACACCTTC. Translating it yields CASSLDYRGDYGYTF.

This clonotype was picked up many times. The genes are TRBV20-1 and TRBJ2-7; 10 positions match TRBD2. Germline V gene lookup returns CDR1 DFQATT and CDR2 SNEGSKA (reference sequence). The junction had 14 bases not matched to a gene; V was cut back by 2 bases and J by 7 bases. The CDR3 has 16 amino acids. CDR3 DNA sequence: TGCAGTGCTAGATCCACTTCAGCGGGAGGGCCGCGGGAGCAGTACTTC. This translates into CSARSTSAGGPREQYF.